The sequence of this TCR beta chain was determined in a study of spatial heterogeneity in lung cancer. Turning to the study itself: Sequences of the beta chain were consistently detected in greater numbers than alpha-chain sequences. Findings and caveats of the study: Tumor mutation count correlated with how many alpha and beta TCRs expanded intratumorally. Of the expanded TCRs, ubiquitous and regional counts tracked the counts of ubiquitous and regional nonsynonymous mutations, respectively.

Time point indicated: sample taken at primary tumor resection. The cohort: 70 to 75 early-stage, untreated non-small cell lung cancer patients. This clonotype was recorded at least ten times. Its matching antigen is unknown. All TCR cDNA molecules were individually tagged with a unique molecular identifier. Via MiXCR, TCRdb re-called the 5' RACE reads, giving one row per CDR3 protein. Among approximately 17,000 distinct CDR3 sequences listed, under 10% were seen once. This clonotype was obtained from a male donor with early-stage non-small cell lung cancer. The sample consisted of lung tumor tissue, taken at surgery.

The CDR3 reads CSARGRGLYEQYF. The CDR3 region has the DNA TGCAGTGCTAGGGGCAGGGGTCTCTACGAGCAGTACTTC. The chain joins TRBV20-1 to TRBJ2-7, with D possibly TRBD1 on 6 matching bases. From germline, CDR1 is DFQATT and CDR2 SNEGSKA (reference sequence). The CDR3 contains 13 residues. Trimming removed 3 bases from V and 3 bases from J, with 12 bases in between.